At least ten counts were recorded for the clone carrying this TCR beta chain. Its antigen is undetermined. Losses at the gene ends were 3 bases for V and 4 bases for J; bases not matched to a gene: 10. This CDR3 region has 16 residues. Germline V gene lookup returns CDR1 MNHEY and CDR2 SMNVEV (reference sequence). This sample is part of a study of T cells in Graves' hyperthyroidism and ophthalmopathy. About the study: The initial diagnosis was the point when peripheral blood was collected, ahead of any treatment. Whole-study findings and limits: Most clonotypes that expanded in the thyroid above 0.001 also showed up in blood.

Authors of the study amplified TCR beta CDR3 regions from RNA transcripts. The HTBI primer set was used in a first-round RT-PCR of the TCR CDR3. TCRdb re-called the multiplex PCR reads through MiXCR, storing one row per CDR3 protein. The table has around 520,000 distinct CDR3 sequences, about 15% seen once. Lactation, pregnancy, other autoimmune disease or uncontrolled infection led to exclusion of patients. Fresh peripheral blood, around 9.2 ml of it, supplied the PBMCs. This sequence was found in a woman aged 18-30 years with Graves' hyperthyroidism. Sequenced: blood. V gene TRBV27 combines with J gene TRBJ1-2; 8 positions match TRBD1. The chain's CDR3 is CASSFRSGTGFYGYTF. Here the CDR3 DNA reads TGTGCCAGCAGTTTTAGGTCCGGGACAGGATTCTATGGCTACACCTTC.